One T cell receptor (beta chain) is described in this entry. This record belongs to a study of blood T cell repertoires in COVID-19. About the study: Collection of acute and convalescent COVID-19 samples took place in the United States, Italy and Spain. Sources were T cells, B-cell-depleted T cells, or PBMCs; the material itself was cDNA or gDNA.

With 4 bases removed from V and 6 bases from J, the gap between germline ends came to 14 bases. The V gene's germline CDR1 is KGHDR and CDR2 SFDVKD. This CDR3 contains 15 residues. In the original analysis: Nucleated cell counts were estimated from reference gene primer amplification. Some clones are missing from TCRdb's copy, which holds only in-frame ones; the method was immunoSEQ multiplex PCR. V, J and clone size are taken as reported in that table, and D and trimming were inferred from the DNA itself. The sample shows approximately 230,000 clones, roughly 90% of them seen only once. V is TRBV24-1 and J is TRBJ2-2, with D perhaps matching TRBD1 (5 bases). Sequencing input: peripheral blood. The receptor was isolated from a man aged 30-40 years who had recovered from COVID-19. The CDR3 coding sequence is TGTGCCACCAGTGACTACACGACAGAGGCCGGGGAGCTGTTTTTT. This encodes CATSDYTTEAGELFF.